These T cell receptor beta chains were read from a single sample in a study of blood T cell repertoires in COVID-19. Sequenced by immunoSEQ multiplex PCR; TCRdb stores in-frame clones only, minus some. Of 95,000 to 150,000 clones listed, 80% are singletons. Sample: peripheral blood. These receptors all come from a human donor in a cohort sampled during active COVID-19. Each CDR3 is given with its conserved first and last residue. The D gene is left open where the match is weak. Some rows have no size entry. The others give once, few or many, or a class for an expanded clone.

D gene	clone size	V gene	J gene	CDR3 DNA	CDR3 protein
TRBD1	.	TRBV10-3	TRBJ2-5	TGTGCCATCAGGAAAACCCCGGCCGGGACAGGGGAAGAGACCCAGTACTTC	CAIRKTPAGTGEETQYF
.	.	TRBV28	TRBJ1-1	TGTGCCAGCAGTTCCTCCCCCTCGACAGCTGAAGCTTTCTTT	CASSSSPSTAEAFF
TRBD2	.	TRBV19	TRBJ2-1	TGTGCCAGTGACGATCTAGCGGGGGGAATCAATGAGCAGTTCTTC	CASDDLAGGINEQFF
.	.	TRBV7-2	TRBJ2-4	TGTGCCAGCAGCCCAGGGACACCTTCTGTCATTCAGTACTTC	CASSPGTPSVIQYF
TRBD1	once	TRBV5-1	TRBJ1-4	TGCGCCAGCAGCTTAGAGACAGGGGTGGAAAAACTGTTTTTT	CASSLETGVEKLFF
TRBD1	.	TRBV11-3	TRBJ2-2	TGTGCCAGCAGCCCCGGCGGGGGACAGGGAGTCACCGGGGAGCTGTTTTTT	CASSPGGGQGVTGELFF
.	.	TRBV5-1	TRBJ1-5	TGCGCCAGCAGAGGCAGGGCTGATCAGCCCCAGCATTTT	CASRGRADQPQHF
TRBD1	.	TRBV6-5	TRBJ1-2	TGTGCCAGCAGTTTGGGACAGGGACTCTATGGCTACACCTTC	CASSLGQGLYGYTF
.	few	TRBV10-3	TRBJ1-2	TGTGCCATCAGTGAGTCTCAGGGCTACTATGGCTACACCTTC	CAISESQGYYGYTF
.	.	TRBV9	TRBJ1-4	TGTGCCAGCAGCCCTCTCCCCCGGGTTACCTGGAATGAAAAACTGTTTTTT	CASSPLPRVTWNEKLFF
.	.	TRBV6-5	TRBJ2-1	TGTGCCAGCAGTTATCTCTCCCCGGTCAATGAGCAGTTCTTC	CASSYLSPVNEQFF
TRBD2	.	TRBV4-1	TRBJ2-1	TGCGCCAGCAGCCACCCTAGCGGGAGTGGGGACAATGAGCAGTTCTTC	CASSHPSGSGDNEQFF
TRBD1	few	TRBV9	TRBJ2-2	TGTGCCAGCAGCCCAGGGGGGAACACCGGGGAGCTGTTTTTT	CASSPGGNTGELFF
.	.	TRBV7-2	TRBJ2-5	TGTGCCAGCAGCTTAGCACAGCAAGAGACCCAGTACTTC	CASSLAQQETQYF
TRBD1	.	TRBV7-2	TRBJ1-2	TGTGCCAGCAGCTTAGGACCCGACAGGGCGAGTGGCTACACCTTC	CASSLGPDRASGYTF
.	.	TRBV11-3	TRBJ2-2	TGTGCCAGCAGCTTAGGACAGAACACCGGGGAGCTGTTTTTT	CASSLGQNTGELFF
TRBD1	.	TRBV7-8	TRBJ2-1	TGTGCCAGCAGCTTATCCGCGACAGGGGCCTACAATGAGCAGTTCTTC	CASSLSATGAYNEQFF
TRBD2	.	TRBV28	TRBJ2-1	TGTGCCAGCAGTTTTATCGGGGGGGGCTCCTACAATGAGCAGTTCTTC	CASSFIGGGSYNEQFF
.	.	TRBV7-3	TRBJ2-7	TGTGCCAGCAGCTTAGACTCAGACTCCTACGAGCAGTACTTC	CASSLDSDSYEQYF
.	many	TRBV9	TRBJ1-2	TGTGCCAGCAGCTCCCCACCTGGGACTGGTAACTATGGCTACACCTTC	CASSSPPGTGNYGYTF
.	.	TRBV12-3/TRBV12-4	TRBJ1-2	TGTGCCAGCAGTTGGGGCAGGTATGGCTACACCTTC	CASSWGRYGYTF
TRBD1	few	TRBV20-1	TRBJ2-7	TGCAGTGCTAGTCTGGACAGGGGATACGAGCAGTACTTC	CSASLDRGYEQYF
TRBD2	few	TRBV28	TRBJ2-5	TGTGCCAGCAGTTTTTCTGGGACTAGCGGGACGGAGACCCAGTACTTC	CASSFSGTSGTETQYF
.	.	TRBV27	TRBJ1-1	TGTGCCAGCAGTTTGATGCAGGCTATGAACACTGAAGCTTTCTTT	CASSLMQAMNTEAFF
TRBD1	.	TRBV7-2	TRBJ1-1	TGTGCCAGCAGCTTATATGGACAGGCGGGGGGGACTGAAGCTTTCTTT	CASSLYGQAGGTEAFF
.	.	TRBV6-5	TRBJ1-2	TGTGCCAGCAGTCCTGGGCGACCGCTCTATGGCTACACCTTC	CASSPGRPLYGYTF
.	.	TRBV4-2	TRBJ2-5	TGTGCCAGCAGCCAAGACCTCAGGGGAGAGACCCAGTACTTC	CASSQDLRGETQYF
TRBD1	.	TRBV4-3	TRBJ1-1	TGCGCCAGCAGCCAGAACAGGGGTGCCACTGAAGCTTTCTTT	CASSQNRGATEAFF
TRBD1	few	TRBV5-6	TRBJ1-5	TGTGCCAGCAGCAAGGGGACAGGAATTTATCAGCCCCAGCATTTT	CASSKGTGIYQPQHF
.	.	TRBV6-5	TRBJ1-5	TGTGCCACCGGCCGGGGGAACAATCAGCCCCAGCATTTT	CATGRGNNQPQHF
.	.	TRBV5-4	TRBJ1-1	TGTGCCAGCAGCCCCGGGGAGGGCACCACGAACACTGAAGCTTTCTTT	CASSPGEGTTNTEAFF
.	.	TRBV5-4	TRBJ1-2	TGTGCCAGCAGCCCCGCGGCGGGGGCCAGCCTGGGCGGCTACACCTTC	CASSPAAGASLGGYTF
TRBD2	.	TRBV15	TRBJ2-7	TGTGCCACCAGCACCAGGACTAGCGGCAACGAGCAGTACTTC	CATSTRTSGNEQYF
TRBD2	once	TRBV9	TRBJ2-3	TGTGCCAGCAACGACTACCCTAGCGGGGATGGCACAGATACGCAGTATTTT	CASNDYPSGDGTDTQYF
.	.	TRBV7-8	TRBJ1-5	TGTGCCAGCAGCCCTACACGCTTCGGGGGGGCCGCGCGGCCCCAGCATTTT	CASSPTRFGGAARPQHF
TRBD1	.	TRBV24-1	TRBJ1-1	TGTGCCACCAGTGATGCCACAGGGGCCAAACCTGAAGCTTTCTTT	CATSDATGAKPEAFF
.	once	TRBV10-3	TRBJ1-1	TGTGCCATCAGGACAGCGAACACTGAAGCTTTCTTT	CAIRTANTEAFF
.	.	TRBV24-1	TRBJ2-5	TGTGCCACCAGTGATACTAAGAAGGTAGAGACCCAGTACTTC	CATSDTKKVETQYF